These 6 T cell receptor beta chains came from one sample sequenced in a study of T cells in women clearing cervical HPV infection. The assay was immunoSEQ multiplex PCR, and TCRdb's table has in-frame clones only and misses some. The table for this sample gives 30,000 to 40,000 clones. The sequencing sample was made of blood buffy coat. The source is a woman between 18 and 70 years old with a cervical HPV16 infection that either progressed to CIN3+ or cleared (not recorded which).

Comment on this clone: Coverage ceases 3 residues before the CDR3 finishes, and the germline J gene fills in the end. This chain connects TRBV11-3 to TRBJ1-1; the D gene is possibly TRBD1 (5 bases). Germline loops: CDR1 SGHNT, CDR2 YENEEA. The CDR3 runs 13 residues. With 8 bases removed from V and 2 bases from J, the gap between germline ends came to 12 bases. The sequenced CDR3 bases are TGTGCCAGCTCCCAGGGACTAAACACTGAA. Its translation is CASSQGLNTE. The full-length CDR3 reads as CASSQGLNTEAFF.

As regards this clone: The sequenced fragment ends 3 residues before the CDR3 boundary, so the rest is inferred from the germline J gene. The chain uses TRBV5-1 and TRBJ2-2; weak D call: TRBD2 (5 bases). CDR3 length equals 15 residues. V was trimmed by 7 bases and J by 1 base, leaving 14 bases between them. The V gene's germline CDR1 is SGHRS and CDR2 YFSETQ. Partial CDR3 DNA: TGCGCCAGCTCCCCCGGGGAGCGGAACACCGGGGAG. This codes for CASSPGERNTGE. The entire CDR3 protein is CASSPGERNTGELFF.

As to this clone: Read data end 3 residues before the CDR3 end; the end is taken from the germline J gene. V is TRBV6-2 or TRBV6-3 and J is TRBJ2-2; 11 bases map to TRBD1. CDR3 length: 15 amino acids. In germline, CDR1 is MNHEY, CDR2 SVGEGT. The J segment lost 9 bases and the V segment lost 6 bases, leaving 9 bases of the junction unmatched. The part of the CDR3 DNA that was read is TGTGCCAGCAGCTCGGGACAGGGGGAGTCCCGGGAG. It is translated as CASSSGQGESRE. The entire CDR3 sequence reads CASSSGQGESRELFF.

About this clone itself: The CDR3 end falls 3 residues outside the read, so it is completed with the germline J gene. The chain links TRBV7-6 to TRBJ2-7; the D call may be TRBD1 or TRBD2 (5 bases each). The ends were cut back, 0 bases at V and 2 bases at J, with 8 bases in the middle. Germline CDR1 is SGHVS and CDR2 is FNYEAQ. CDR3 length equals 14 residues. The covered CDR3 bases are TGTGCCAGCAGCTTAGCGCGAGGGGCCTACGAG. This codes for CASSLARGAYE. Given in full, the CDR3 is CASSLARGAYEQYF.

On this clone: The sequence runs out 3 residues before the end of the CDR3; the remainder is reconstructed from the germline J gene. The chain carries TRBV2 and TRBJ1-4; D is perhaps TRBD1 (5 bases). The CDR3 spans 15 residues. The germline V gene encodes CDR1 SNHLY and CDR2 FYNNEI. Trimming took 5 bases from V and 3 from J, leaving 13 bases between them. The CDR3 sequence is CASSRQPGANEKLFF. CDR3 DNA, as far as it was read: TGTGCCAGCAGTAGACAGCCTGGGGCTAATGAAAAA.

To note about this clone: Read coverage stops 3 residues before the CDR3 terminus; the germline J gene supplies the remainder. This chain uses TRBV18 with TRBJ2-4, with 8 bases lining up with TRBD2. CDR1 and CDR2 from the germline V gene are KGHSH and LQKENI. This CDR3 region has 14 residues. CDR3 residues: CASSPSGGSYGQYF. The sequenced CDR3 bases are TGTGCCAGCTCACCCTCGGGGGGGAGCTATGGT.